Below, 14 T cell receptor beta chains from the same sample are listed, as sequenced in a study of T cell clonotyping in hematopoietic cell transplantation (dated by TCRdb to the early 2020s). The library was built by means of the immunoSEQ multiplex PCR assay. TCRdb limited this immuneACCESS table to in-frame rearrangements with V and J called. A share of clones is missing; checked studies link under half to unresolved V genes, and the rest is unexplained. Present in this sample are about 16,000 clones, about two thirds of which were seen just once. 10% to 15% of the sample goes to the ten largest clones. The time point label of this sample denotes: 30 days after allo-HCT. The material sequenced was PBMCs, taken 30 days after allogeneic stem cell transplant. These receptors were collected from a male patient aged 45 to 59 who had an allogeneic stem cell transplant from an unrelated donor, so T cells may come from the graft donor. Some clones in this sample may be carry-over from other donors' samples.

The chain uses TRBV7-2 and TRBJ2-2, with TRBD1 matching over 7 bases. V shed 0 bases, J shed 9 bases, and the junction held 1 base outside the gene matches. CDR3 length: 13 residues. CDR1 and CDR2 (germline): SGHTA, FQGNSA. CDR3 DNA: TGTGCCAGCAGCTTAGCGGGACAGAGGGAGCTGTTTTTT. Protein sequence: CASSLAGQRELFF.

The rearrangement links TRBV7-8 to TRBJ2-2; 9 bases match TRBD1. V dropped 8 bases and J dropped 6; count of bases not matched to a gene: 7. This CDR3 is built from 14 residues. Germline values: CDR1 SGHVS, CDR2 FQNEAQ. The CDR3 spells CASWTGVSSGELFF. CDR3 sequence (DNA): TGTGCCAGCTGGACAGGGGTCAGTTCCGGGGAGCTGTTTTTT.

The CDR3 is CSASQGGELFF. DNA for the CDR3: TGCAGTGCTAGTCAGGGCGGGGAGCTGTTTTTT. The chain has TRBV20-1 and TRBJ2-2; a weak D match, TRBD1 (5 bases). The germline V gene has CDR1 DFQATT and CDR2 SNEGSKA (reference sequence). This CDR3 comprises 11 residues. Trimming removed 3 bases from V and 7 bases from J, with 6 bases in between.

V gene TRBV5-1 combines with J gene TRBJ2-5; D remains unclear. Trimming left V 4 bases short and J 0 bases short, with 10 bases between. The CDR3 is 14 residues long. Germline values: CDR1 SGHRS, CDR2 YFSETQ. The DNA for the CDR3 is TGCGCCAGCAGCCCCACTGGGAACCAAGAGACCCAGTACTTC. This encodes CASSPTGNQETQYF. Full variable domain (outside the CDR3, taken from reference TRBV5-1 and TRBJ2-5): KAGVTQTPRYLIKTRGQQVTLSCSPISGHRSVSWYQQTPGQGLQFLFEYFSETQRNKGNFPGRFSGRQFSNSRSEMNVSTLELGDSALYLCASSPTGNQETQYFGPGTRLLVL.

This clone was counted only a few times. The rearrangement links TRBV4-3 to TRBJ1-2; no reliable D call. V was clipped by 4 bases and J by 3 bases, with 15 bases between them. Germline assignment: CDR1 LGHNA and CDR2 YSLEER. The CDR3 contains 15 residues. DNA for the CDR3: TGCGCCAGCAGCCCCTCGGTCCGAGTAGACTATGGCTACACCTTC. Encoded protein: CASSPSVRVDYGYTF.

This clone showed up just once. The CDR3 loop reads CAWSPGGSYNEQFF. DNA for the CDR3: TGTGCCTGGTCCCCGGGGGGCTCCTACAATGAGCAGTTCTTC. The chain has TRBV30 and TRBJ2-1; 7 bases match TRBD2. V lost 5 bases to trimming and J lost 0 bases; unmatched junction nucleotides: 4. This CDR3 has 14 amino acids. CDR1 and CDR2 (germline): GTSNPN, SVGIG (reference sequence).

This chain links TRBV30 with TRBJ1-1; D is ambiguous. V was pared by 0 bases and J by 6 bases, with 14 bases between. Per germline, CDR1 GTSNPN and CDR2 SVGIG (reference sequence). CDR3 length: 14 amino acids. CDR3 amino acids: CAWSVESRRSEAFF. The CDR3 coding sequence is TGTGCCTGGAGTGTAGAGTCCAGGAGATCTGAAGCTTTCTTT.

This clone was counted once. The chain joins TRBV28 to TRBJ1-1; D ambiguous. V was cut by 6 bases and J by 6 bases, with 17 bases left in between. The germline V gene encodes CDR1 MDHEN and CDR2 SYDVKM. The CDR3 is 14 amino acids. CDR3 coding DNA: TGTGCCAGCAGCAGTTTGGGGAAATTCTCTGAAGCTTTCTTT. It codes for CASSSLGKFSEAFF.

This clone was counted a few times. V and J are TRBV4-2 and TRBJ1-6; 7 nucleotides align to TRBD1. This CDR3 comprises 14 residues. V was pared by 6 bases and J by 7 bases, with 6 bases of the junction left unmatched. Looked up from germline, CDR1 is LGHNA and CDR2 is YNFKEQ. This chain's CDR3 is CASSPGQINSPLHF. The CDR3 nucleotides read TGTGCCAGCAGTCCGGGACAGATCAATTCACCCCTCCACTTT.

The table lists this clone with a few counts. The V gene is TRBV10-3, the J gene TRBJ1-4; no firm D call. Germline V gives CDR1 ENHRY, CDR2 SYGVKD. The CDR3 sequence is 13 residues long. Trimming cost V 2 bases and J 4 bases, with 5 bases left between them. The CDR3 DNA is TGTGCCATCAGTGAGCACGATAATGAAAAACTGTTTTTT. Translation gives CAISEHDNEKLFF.

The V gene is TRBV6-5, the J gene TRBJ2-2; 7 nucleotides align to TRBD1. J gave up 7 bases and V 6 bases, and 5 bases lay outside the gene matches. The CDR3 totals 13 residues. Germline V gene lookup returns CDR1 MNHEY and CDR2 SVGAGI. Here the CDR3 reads CASSPDRDGELFF. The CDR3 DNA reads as TGTGCCAGCAGCCCCGACAGGGACGGGGAGCTGTTTTTT.

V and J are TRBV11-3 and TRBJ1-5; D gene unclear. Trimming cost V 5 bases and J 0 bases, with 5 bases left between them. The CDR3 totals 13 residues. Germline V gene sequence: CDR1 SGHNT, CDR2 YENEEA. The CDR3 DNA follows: TGTGCCAGCAGCACGTATAGCAATCAGCCCCAGCATTTT. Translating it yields CASSTYSNQPQHF.

CDR3 bases: TGTGCCAGCAGCTTAAAGGGTAGCTCCTACGAGCAGTACTTC. As protein: CASSLKGSSYEQYF. The chain combines TRBV7-2 with TRBJ2-7, with D uncertain. This CDR3 has 14 amino acids. Trimming cost V 2 bases and J 0 bases, with 8 bases left between them. CDR1 is SGHTA, CDR2 FQGNSA, per germline.

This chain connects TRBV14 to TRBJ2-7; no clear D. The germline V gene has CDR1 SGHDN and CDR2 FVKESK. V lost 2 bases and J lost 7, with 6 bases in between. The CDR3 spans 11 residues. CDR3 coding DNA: TGTGCCAGCAGCCAATGGGGAGAGCAGTACTTC. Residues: CASSQWGEQYF.